This entry lists 13 T cell receptor beta chains sequenced from one sample in a study of shared clonotypes between healthy human individuals. Clones were sequenced by immunoSEQ multiplex PCR, and TCRdb holds only the in-frame ones, with some missing. The sample contains about 1.4 million clones, more than 95% of which appear only once. The sample taken for sequencing was naive CD4+ T cells sorted from blood. The subset was: CD45RA+ positively selected. The receptors were sampled from a man aged 30 to 45 in good health.

The chain joins TRBV14 to TRBJ2-1; D possibly corresponds to TRBD2 (6 bases). CDR1 is SGHDN, CDR2 FVKESK, per germline. V lost 1 base, J lost 5 bases, and 18 bases lay in between. The CDR3 sequence is 17 residues long. Here the CDR3 reads CASSQAPGVINDNEQFF. CDR3 DNA: TGTGCCAGCAGCCAAGCCCCGGGGGTGATCAATGACAATGAGCAGTTCTTC.

The chain couples TRBV5-1 to TRBJ2-1; possibly TRBD1 or TRBD2 for D (5 bases each). Trimming shortened V by 4 bases and J by 0 bases, and 20 bases separated the two germline ends. This CDR3 region has 18 residues. Germline values: CDR1 SGHRS, CDR2 YFSETQ. This CDR3 is CASSNAGTQRTSYNEQFF. Written as DNA, the CDR3 is TGCGCCAGCAGCAACGCCGGGACGCAAAGGACCTCCTACAATGAGCAGTTCTTC.

The CDR3 region has the DNA TGCGCCAGCAGCTTGGTGGGTTTTGCAACTAATGAAAAACTGTTTTTT. It yields the protein CASSLVGFATNEKLFF. The chain links TRBV5-1 to TRBJ1-4; D uncertain. CDR1 and CDR2 from the germline V gene are SGHRS and YFSETQ. CDR3 length equals 16 residues. Trimming pared 0 bases from V and 0 bases from J, leaving 9 bases between.

V and J are TRBV11-1 and TRBJ2-3; 8 nucleotides agree with TRBD2. This CDR3 contains 16 residues. The V and J ends lost 5 bases and 0 bases, in that order; junction bases with no gene match: 7. CDR1 and CDR2 from the germline V gene are SGHAT and FQDESV (reference sequence). This CDR3 is CASSQGLARSTDTQYF. CDR3 bases: TGTGCCAGCAGCCAAGGACTAGCCCGTAGCACAGATACGCAGTATTTT.

The V and J genes are TRBV15 and TRBJ2-1; D ambiguous. Germline loops: CDR1 LNHNV, CDR2 YYDKDF (reference sequence). CDR3 length: 15 residues. V was shortened by 4 bases and J by 0 bases, with 10 bases between the two germline ends. CDR3 nucleotide sequence: TGTGCCACCAGCAAGAACCTTTACTCCTACAATGAGCAGTTCTTC. Translated: CATSKNLYSYNEQFF.

V is TRBV7-6 and J is TRBJ2-7; 9 bases fit TRBD1. CDR3 length equals 14 residues. V lost 3 bases, J lost 7 bases, and 7 bases stayed unmatched. The germline V gene has CDR1 SGHVS and CDR2 FNYEAQ. The CDR3: CASSLGTGNNEQYF. In DNA, the CDR3 is TGTGCCAGCAGCTTGGGGACAGGGAACAATGAGCAGTACTTC. The full variable domain, rest sourced from reference TRBV7-6 and TRBJ2-7, is GAGVSQSPRYKVTKRGQDVALRCDPISGHVSLYWYRQALGQGPEFLTYFNYEAQQDKSGLPNDRFSAERPEGSISTLTIQRTEQRDSAMYRCASSLGTGNNEQYFGPGTRLTVT.

This chain links TRBV7-6 with TRBJ2-1, with D unclear. Deletions cut 5 bases from V and 10 bases from J, with 21 bases between. Germline V gene data show CDR1 as SGHVS and CDR2 as FNYEAQ. This CDR3 has 15 residues. CDR3: CASSPALTRPLEQFF. The CDR3 DNA reads as TGTGCCAGCAGCCCAGCGCTTACTCGGCCACTGGAGCAGTTCTTC.

This chain links TRBV30 with TRBJ2-7, with 9 bases lining up with TRBD1. The length of the CDR3 is 13 residues. V lost 3 bases and J lost 3; bases outside the gene matches: 3. The V gene's germline CDR1 is GTSNPN and CDR2 SVGIG (reference sequence). The CDR3 is CAWSRQGVYEQYF. In DNA, the CDR3 is TGTGCCTGGAGCCGACAGGGGGTCTACGAGCAGTACTTC.

CDR3 residues: CATVAGAVIYEQYF. In nucleotides, the CDR3 is TGTGCCACTGTAGCGGGAGCCGTCATCTACGAGCAGTACTTC. The chain joins TRBV6-1 to TRBJ2-7, with 9 bases fitting TRBD2. V lost 10 bases, J lost 3 bases, and 10 bases stayed unmatched. This CDR3 is 14 amino acids long. Germline CDR1 MNHNS, CDR2 SASEGT.

The chain recombines TRBV7-9 with TRBJ2-1; D is undetermined. V lost 4 bases to trimming and J lost 7 bases, with 5 bases between them. CDR1 SEHNR and CDR2 FQNEAQ come from the germline V gene (reference sequence). The CDR3 has 11 amino acids. CDR3 protein: CASSSLNEQFF. CDR3 bases: TGTGCCAGCAGCTCCCTGAATGAGCAGTTCTTC.

For the CDR3, the DNA is TGTGCCAGCAGCTTACTAGCCCTCCCTGGGGCCAACGTCCTGACTTTC. Translating it yields CASSLLALPGANVLTF. The chain combines TRBV5-4 with TRBJ2-6; possible D gene TRBD2, 6 bases. V was pared by 2 bases and J by 2 bases, with 11 bases between. CDR1 is SGHNT, CDR2 YYREEE, per germline (reference sequence). The CDR3 spans 16 residues.

Concerning this clone itself: It is unclear where the CDR3 begins or ends on the DNA, so no DNA is shown, and the CDR3 is as TCRdb lists it. This chain joins TRBV6-1 and TRBJ2-7; TRBD2 reflects the table's D call only, with no check against the DNA. The CDR3 totals 13 residues, both ends included. Germline CDR1 MNHNS, CDR2 SASEGT. The chain's CDR3 is CASSEWGSGTPYF.

This chain links TRBV9 with TRBJ2-1; the D is unclear. From germline, CDR1 is SGDLS and CDR2 YYNGEE. This CDR3 has 14 amino acids. V lost 0 bases to trimming and J lost 9 bases, with 13 bases between them. In DNA form, the CDR3 reads TGTGCCAGCAGCGTAGATCCGGTCTCCGGTGAGCAGTTCTTC. Its translation is CASSVDPVSGEQFF.